Below are 13 T cell receptor beta chains sequenced from a single sample in a study of T cell responses to AZD1222 COVID-19 vaccine (dated by TCRdb to about 2021). Library creation used the immunoSEQ multiplex PCR assay. The clones in this table, taken by TCRdb from immuneACCESS, are in-frame only. Not every clone is retained; where verified, under half of the shortfall comes from an unresolved V gene, and the cause of the rest is unknown. The sample table lists about 140,000 clones, around nine tenths of them with a count of one. The ten most abundant clones make up roughly 3.2% of the sample. The time point label for this specimen denotes: baseline before first vaccination. Sequencing used peripheral blood, obtained on day 0 of AZD1222 vaccination. The receptors derive from an adult in good health.

V is TRBV21-1 and J is TRBJ1-5. TRBV21-1 constitutes a pseudogene. This CDR3 is 21 amino acids long. CDR3 loop: CASSKVALGGGQICSNQPQHF. The CDR3 DNA reads TGTGCCAGCAGCAAAGTGGCGCTGGGCGGGGGACAGATTTGTAGCAATCAGCCCCAGCATTTT.

This sequence joins TRBV7-8 and TRBJ1-5; no firm D call. This CDR3 comprises 16 residues. V lost 1 base and J lost 1, with 11 bases in between. CDR1 and CDR2 from the germline V gene are SGHVS and FQNEAQ. The chain's CDR3 is CASSLGTPWSNQPQHF. The DNA of the CDR3 is TGTGCCAGCAGCTTAGGCACACCTTGGAGCAATCAGCCCCAGCATTTT. Supplemented by reference TRBV7-8 and TRBJ1-5, the full variable domain reads GAGVSQSPRYKVAKRGQDVALRCDPISGHVSLFWYQQALGQGPEFLTYFQNEAQLDKSGLPSDRFFAERPEGSVSTLKIQRTQQEDSAVYLCASSLGTPWSNQPQHFGDGTRLSIL.

The V and J genes are TRBV3-1 (or the pseudogene TRBV3-2) and TRBJ1-1; 11 bases match TRBD1. There are 14 residues in the CDR3. The germline CDR1 and CDR2 sequences are LGHDT and YNNKEL (reference sequence). V was pared by 10 bases and J by 0 bases, with 4 bases of the junction left unmatched. CDR3: CATGTGGLNTEAFF. Here the CDR3 DNA reads TGTGCCACCGGGACAGGGGGGCTGAACACTGAAGCTTTCTTT.

The chain combines TRBV7-9 with TRBJ2-2, with a possible D match to TRBD2 (5 bases). Germline lookup yields CDR1 SEHNR and CDR2 FQNEAQ (reference sequence). The V gene lost 5 bases and the J gene lost 4 bases, with 14 bases spanning the gap. The CDR3 has 15 residues. Here the CDR3 DNA reads TGTGCCAGCAGCCGGACCATGAGCGGCACCGGGGAGCTGTTTTTT. This translates into CASSRTMSGTGELFF.

In DNA, the CDR3 is TGTGCCAGCAGCCAAGGTCCTGAGCAGTTCTTC. Translation gives CASSQGPEQFF. The chain recombines TRBV3-1 (or the pseudogene TRBV3-2) with TRBJ2-1; no definite D call. CDR3 size: 11 residues. Trimming stripped 1 base from V and 9 bases from J, with 4 bases between. Germline V CDR1 and CDR2: LGHDT, YNNKEL (reference sequence).

This chain uses TRBV5-8 with TRBJ2-1, with 11 bases matching TRBD2. J was trimmed by 8 bases and V by 4 bases; bases with no gene match: 8. The CDR3 spans 15 residues. Germline V gene data show CDR1 as SGHTS and CDR2 as YDEGEE. In DNA, the CDR3 is TGTGCCAGCAGCCCTGTAGCGGGGGGGCCACATGAGCAGTTCTTC. It specifies CASSPVAGGPHEQFF. The full variable domain, completed using reference TRBV5-8 and TRBJ2-1, is EAGVTQSPTHLIKTRGQQATLRCSPISGHTSVYWYQQALGLGLQFLLWYDEGEERNRGNFPPRFSGRQFPNYSSELNVNALELEDSALYLCASSPVAGGPHEQFFGPGTRLTVL.

J is TRBJ1-4 and V is TRBV3-1 (or the pseudogene TRBV3-2); no definite D call. From germline, CDR1 is LGHDT and CDR2 YNNKEL (reference sequence). The CDR3 contains 10 residues. V lost 4 bases to trimming and J lost 16 bases, with 10 bases between them. CDR3 protein: CASSPYRGFF. The CDR3 DNA reads as TGTGCCAGCAGCCCATACCGCGGGTTTTTT.

This clone was counted once. This chain links TRBV4-1 with TRBJ1-5; D gene ambiguous. Germline CDR1 reads MGHRA; CDR2 reads YSYEKL. The CDR3 is 18 amino acids. Trimming removed 0 bases at V and 0 bases at J, with 15 bases between. CDR3 region: CASSQDPPTTDSNQPQHF. The DNA of the CDR3 is TGCGCCAGCAGCCAAGATCCTCCGACGACGGATAGCAATCAGCCCCAGCATTTT.

The chain couples TRBV6-2 or TRBV6-3 to TRBJ2-7, with D perhaps TRBD2 (6 bases). V lost 4 bases and J lost 3, with 19 bases in between. Germline V gene lookup returns CDR1 MNHEY and CDR2 SVGEGT. The CDR3 extends over 16 amino acids. DNA for the CDR3: TGTGCCAGCAGTTCGATTATGGAGGGATCGGACTACGAGCAGTACTTC. This gives the protein CASSSIMEGSDYEQYF.

The DNA for the CDR3 is TGTGCCAGCAGTGAATACAGGGGGCGGGCTCTCTGGGCTTTCTTT. Amino acids: CASSEYRGRALWAFF. The rearrangement joins TRBV6-1 to TRBJ1-1; 9 bases line up with TRBD1. The CDR3 runs to 15 residues. Germline V gene data show CDR1 as MNHNS and CDR2 as SASEGT. V lost 2 bases and J lost 11; bases outside the gene matches: 12.

The genes are TRBV19 and TRBJ2-7; possibly TRBD2 for D (6 bases). CDR3 length equals 13 residues. With 3 bases removed from V and 6 bases from J, the gap between germline ends came to 12 bases. Germline V gene sequence: CDR1 LNHDA, CDR2 SQIVND (reference sequence). This CDR3 is CASSILLGGEQYF. Here the CDR3 DNA reads TGTGCCAGTAGTATTTTACTGGGGGGCGAGCAGTACTTC.

The rearrangement links TRBV7-2 to TRBJ1-5; D may be TRBD1 (6 bases). Between the trimmed V and J ends, which lost 4 bases and 7 bases, there was a span of 17 bases. Germline V gene sequence: CDR1 SGHTA, CDR2 FQGNSA. The CDR3 is made up of 15 amino acids. The CDR3 region is CASSSEGGFWQPQHF. CDR3 nucleotide sequence: TGTGCCAGCAGCTCCGAAGGGGGGTTTTGGCAGCCCCAGCATTTT.

The chain employs TRBV4-2 and TRBJ2-3; 16 nucleotides agree with TRBD2. The length of the CDR3 is 17 residues. V lost 1 base and J lost 4; bases outside the gene matches: 2. Per germline, CDR1 LGHNA and CDR2 YNFKEQ. CDR3 sequence (DNA): TGTGCCAGCAGCCAAGCGGGACTAGCGGGAGGGCCAGATACGCAGTATTTT. This codes for CASSQAGLAGGPDTQYF.